The entry that follows covers one TCR beta chain sequence. Its target is not known. Negative isolation yielded CD8+ and CD4+ T cells; FACS enriched TEMRA cells. The data originate from a study of CD8 T cells in Susac syndrome. Study results and limitations: The study admitted that it had a relatively small number of individuals in its TCR sequencing and HLA analysis.

V lost 3 bases and J lost 2, with 11 bases in between. The CDR3 sequence is 14 residues long. The germline V gene encodes CDR1 SNHLY and CDR2 FYNNEI. It was with random hexamers that about 0.45 to 1 ug RNA was reverse transcribed. The method of amplification for TCR beta CDR3 was immunoSEQ multiplex PCR, covering 54 Vbeta and 13 Jbeta. TCRdb fed the immunoSEQ multiplex PCR reads into MiXCR, producing one record per CDR3 protein. Of under 200,000 distinct CDR3 sequences listed, 90% to 95% are singletons. The rearrangement joins TRBV2 to TRBJ2-7; D is uncertain. This TCR came from a human donor in good health. The sequenced material came from CD4+ T cells from PBMCs. CDR3 sequence: CASSDARPPYEQYV. The CDR3 nucleotides read TGTGCCAGCAGTGATGCGAGGCCTCCCTACGAGCAGTACGTC.